A selection of T cell receptor beta chains follows, all from one sample in a study of blood T cells in healthy people across ages. Each CDR3 protein is one row after TCRdb ran MiXCR on the 5' RACE reads. The sample shows 900,000 to 950,000 distinct CDR3 sequences, almost 30% of them seen only once. These same records also appear under a second study, on T cells of mothers and their children.

The sample consisted of blood. These receptors came from a woman aged 40 to 55 in good health. Each CDR3 is given with its conserved first and last residue. D genes are given only for firm matches.

v_gene,len,d_gene,j_gene,CDR3aa
TRBV7-2,14,.,TRBJ1-1,CASSLNLIGGDAFF
TRBV7-2,13,.,TRBJ1-6,CASSSEQGSPLHF
TRBV28,13,.,TRBJ1-4,CASSLVRNEKLFF
TRBV3-1,15,.,TRBJ2-3,CASSLFGKSTDTQYF
TRBV28,14,.,TRBJ1-2,CASRLRQTIYGYTF
TRBV7-2,14,.,TRBJ1-5,CASSLQAINQPQHF
TRBV6-2/TRBV6-3,16,TRBD2,TRBJ2-5,CASSREGLAERNEQYF
TRBV28,16,TRBD1,TRBJ2-7,CASSQGGAGQDYEQYF
TRBV7-6,13,.,TRBJ2-7,CVSSQHGGSEQYF
TRBV6-6,17,.,TRBJ2-7,CASSYQRGLLSSYEQYF
TRBV15,12,.,TRBJ1-3,CATQGSGNTIYF
TRBV5-5,15,.,TRBJ2-7,CASSPPMRTAYEQYF
TRBV14,17,TRBD1,TRBJ2-1,CASSRGGTGGLYNEQFF
TRBV18,15,.,TRBJ2-7,CASSQGKTGDYEQYF
TRBV20-1,12,.,TRBJ2-3,CSATGAPDTQYF
TRBV19,17,.,TRBJ2-4,CASSTRLDNLAKNIQYF
TRBV5-1,14,.,TRBJ2-3,CASSGDTGVNTQYF
TRBV5-1,15,TRBD2,TRBJ2-7,CASSLLAGETYEQYF
TRBV12-3/TRBV12-4,14,.,TRBJ2-6,CAKNAGYWANVLTF
TRBV2,14,TRBD1,TRBJ1-5,CASSEGQGRQLQHF
TRBV20-1,15,TRBD2,TRBJ2-5,CSAPRTSGGGETQYF
TRBV27,13,.,TRBJ2-4,CASNTNRGGIQYF
TRBV30,14,.,TRBJ2-7,CAWSVSAGIRWQYF
TRBV20-1,13,.,TRBJ2-3,CSARSLVADTQYF
TRBV20-1,12,.,.,CRARDSRHEQYF
TRBV20-1,16,TRBD1,TRBJ2-7,CSASSLRQGTTYEQYF
TRBV7-2,13,.,TRBJ2-7,CASSPRQFYEQYF
TRBV20-1,16,.,TRBJ2-7,CSARDGGRGPAGEQYF
TRBV12-3/TRBV12-4,15,TRBD1,TRBJ1-5,CASSLSGQGGQPQHF
TRBV28,14,TRBD2,TRBJ2-3,CASSILGGADTQYF
TRBV7-9,15,.,TRBJ1-2,CASSNAGSGMGGYTF
TRBV11-2,15,TRBD1,TRBJ1-4,CASSSTGGPNEKLFF
TRBV16,16,TRBD1,TRBJ1-2,CASSQLRSGGTYGYTF
TRBV5-1,15,TRBD2,TRBJ2-1,CASSPAGGENNEQFF
TRBV5-5,15,.,TRBJ2-1,CTSSQTDSGHNEQFF
TRBV29-1,15,.,TRBJ2-1,CSASDSGSSYNEQFF
TRBV11-1,14,TRBD1,TRBJ1-1,CASRRGQLNTEAFF